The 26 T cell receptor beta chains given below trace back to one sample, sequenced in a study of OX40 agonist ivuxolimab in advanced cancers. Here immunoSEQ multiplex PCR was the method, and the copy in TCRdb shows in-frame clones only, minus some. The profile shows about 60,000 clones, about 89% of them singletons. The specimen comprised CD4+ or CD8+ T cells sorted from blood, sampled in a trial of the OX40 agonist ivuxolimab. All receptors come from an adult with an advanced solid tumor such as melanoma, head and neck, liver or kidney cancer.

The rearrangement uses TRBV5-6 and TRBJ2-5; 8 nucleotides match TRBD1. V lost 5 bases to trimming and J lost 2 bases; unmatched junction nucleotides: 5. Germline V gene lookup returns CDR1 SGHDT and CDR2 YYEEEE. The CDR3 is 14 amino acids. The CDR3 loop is CASSPTGGQETQYF. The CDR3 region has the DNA TGTGCCAGCAGTCCTACAGGGGGACAAGAGACCCAGTACTTC.

CDR3 residues: CASSLTTGSGQPQHF. The DNA for the CDR3 is TGTGCCAGCAGCTTGACCACAGGGTCTGGGCAGCCCCAGCATTTT. The chain is built from TRBV11-2 and TRBJ1-5, with a tentative D call TRBD1 (6 bases). This CDR3 has 15 residues. CDR1 and CDR2 from the germline V gene are SGHAT and FQNNGV. V was trimmed by 3 bases and J by 7 bases, leaving 16 bases between them.

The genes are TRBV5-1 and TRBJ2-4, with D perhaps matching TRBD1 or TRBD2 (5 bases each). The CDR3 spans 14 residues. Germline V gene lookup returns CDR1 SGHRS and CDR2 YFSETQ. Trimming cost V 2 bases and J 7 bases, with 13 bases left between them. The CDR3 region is CASSFSQGGNIQYF. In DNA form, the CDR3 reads TGCGCCAGCAGCTTTAGTCAGGGCGGGAACATTCAGTACTTC.

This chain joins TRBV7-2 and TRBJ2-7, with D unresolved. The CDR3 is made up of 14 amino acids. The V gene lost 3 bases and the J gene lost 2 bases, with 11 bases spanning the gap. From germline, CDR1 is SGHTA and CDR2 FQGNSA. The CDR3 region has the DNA TGTGCCAGCAGCTTTAGTTCCCCAGCCTACGAGCAGTACTTC. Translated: CASSFSSPAYEQYF.

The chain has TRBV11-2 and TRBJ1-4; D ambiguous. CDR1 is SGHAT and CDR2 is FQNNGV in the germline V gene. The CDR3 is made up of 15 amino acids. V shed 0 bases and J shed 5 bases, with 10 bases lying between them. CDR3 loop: CASSLDGSPNEKLFF. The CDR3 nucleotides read TGTGCCAGCAGCTTAGACGGCAGTCCGAATGAAAAACTGTTTTTT. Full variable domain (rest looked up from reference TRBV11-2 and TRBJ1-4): EAGVAQSPRYKIIEKRQSVAFWCNPISGHATLYWYQQILGQGPKLLIQFQNNGVVDDSQLPKDRFSAERLKGVDSTLKIQPAKLEDSAVYLCASSLDGSPNEKLFFGSGTQLSVL.

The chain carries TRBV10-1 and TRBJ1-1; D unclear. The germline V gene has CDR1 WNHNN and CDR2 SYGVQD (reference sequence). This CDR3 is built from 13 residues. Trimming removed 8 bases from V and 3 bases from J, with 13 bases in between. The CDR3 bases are TGCGCCAGCCCCGGGGTTCTGGACACTGAAGCTTTCTTT. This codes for CASPGVLDTEAFF.

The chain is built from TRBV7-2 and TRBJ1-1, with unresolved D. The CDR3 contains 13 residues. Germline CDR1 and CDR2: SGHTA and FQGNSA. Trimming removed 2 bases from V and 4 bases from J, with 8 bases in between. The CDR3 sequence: CASSLTAPTEAFF. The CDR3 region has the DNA TGTGCCAGCAGCTTAACTGCGCCCACTGAAGCTTTCTTT.

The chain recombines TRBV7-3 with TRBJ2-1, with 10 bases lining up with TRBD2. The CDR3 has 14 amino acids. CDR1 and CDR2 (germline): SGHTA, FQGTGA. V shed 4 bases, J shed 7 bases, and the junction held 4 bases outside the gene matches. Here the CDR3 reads CASSWGTSENEQFF. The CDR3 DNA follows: TGTGCCAGCAGCTGGGGGACTAGCGAAAATGAGCAGTTCTTC.

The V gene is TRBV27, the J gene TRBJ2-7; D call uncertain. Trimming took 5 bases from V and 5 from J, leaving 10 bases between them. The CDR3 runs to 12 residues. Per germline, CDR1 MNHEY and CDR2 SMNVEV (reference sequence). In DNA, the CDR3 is TGTGCCAGCAGTCACGATGAGGACGAGCAGTACTTC. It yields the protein CASSHDEDEQYF.

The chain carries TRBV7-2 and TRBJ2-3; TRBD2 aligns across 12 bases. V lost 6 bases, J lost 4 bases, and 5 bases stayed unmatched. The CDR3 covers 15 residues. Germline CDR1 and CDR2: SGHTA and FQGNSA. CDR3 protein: CASSYRTSGADTQYF. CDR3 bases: TGTGCCAGCAGTTATCGGACTAGCGGGGCAGATACGCAGTATTTT. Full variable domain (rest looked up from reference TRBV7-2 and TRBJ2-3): GAGVSQSPSNKVTEKGKDVELRCDPISGHTALYWYRQSLGQGLEFLIYFQGNSAPDKSGLPSDRFSAERTGGSVSTLTIQRTQQEDSAVYLCASSYRTSGADTQYFGPGTRLTVL.

The CDR3 spells CASSLEAGSNQPQHF. CDR3 DNA sequence: TGTGCCAGCAGCTTAGAAGCCGGGTCGAATCAGCCCCAGCATTTT. The rearrangement links TRBV7-2 to TRBJ1-5; no clear D gene. This CDR3 has 15 residues. Germline values: CDR1 SGHTA, CDR2 FQGNSA. V was pared by 1 base and J by 4 bases, with 11 bases between.

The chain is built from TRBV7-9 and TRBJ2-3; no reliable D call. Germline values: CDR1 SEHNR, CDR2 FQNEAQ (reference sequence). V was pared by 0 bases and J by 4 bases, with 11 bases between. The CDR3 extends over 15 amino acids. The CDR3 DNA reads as TGTGCCAGCAGCTTAGCGCTGTGGGAATCAGATACGCAGTATTTT. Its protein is CASSLALWESDTQYF.

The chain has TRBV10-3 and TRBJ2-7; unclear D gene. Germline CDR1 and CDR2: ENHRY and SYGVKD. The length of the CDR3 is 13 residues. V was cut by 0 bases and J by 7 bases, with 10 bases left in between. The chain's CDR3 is CAISESNGREQYF. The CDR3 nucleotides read TGTGCCATCAGTGAGTCGAACGGGCGAGAGCAGTACTTC.

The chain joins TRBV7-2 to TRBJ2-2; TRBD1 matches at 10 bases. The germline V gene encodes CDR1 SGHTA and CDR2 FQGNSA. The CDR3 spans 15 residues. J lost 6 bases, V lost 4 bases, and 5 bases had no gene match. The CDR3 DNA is TGTGCCAGCAGCTCTAGGACAGGGGGTCCCGGGGAGCTGTTTTTT. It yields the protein CASSSRTGGPGELFF.

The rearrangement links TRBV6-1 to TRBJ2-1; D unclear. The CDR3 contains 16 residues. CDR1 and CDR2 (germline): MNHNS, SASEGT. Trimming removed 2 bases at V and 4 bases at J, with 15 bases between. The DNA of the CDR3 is TGTGCCAGCAGTGAACAGCGAGCCAAGCCTTACAATGAGCAGTTCTTC. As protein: CASSEQRAKPYNEQFF.

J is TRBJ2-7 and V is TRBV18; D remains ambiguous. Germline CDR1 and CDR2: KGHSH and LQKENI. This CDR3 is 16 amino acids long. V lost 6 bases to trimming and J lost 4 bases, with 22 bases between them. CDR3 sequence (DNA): TGTGCCAGCTCCCTGTTCTCCCAGGCGGCAGGTTACGAGCAGTACTTC. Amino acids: CASSLFSQAAGYEQYF.

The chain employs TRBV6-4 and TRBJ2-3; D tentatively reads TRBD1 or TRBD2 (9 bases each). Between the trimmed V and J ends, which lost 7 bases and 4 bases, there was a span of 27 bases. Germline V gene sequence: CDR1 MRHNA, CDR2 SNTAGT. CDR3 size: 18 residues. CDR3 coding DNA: TGTGCCAGCAACCGGGACAGGGAGGTAGCGGGAGCGTCAGATACGCAGTATTTT. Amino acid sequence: CASNRDREVAGASDTQYF.

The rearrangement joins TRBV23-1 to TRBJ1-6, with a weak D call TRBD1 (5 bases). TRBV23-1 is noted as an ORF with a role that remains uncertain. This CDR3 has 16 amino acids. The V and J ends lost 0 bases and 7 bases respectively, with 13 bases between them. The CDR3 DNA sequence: TGCGCCAGCAGTCAATCGGTTGGGGAGGGGAATTCACCCCTCCACTTT. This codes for CASSQSVGEGNSPLHF.

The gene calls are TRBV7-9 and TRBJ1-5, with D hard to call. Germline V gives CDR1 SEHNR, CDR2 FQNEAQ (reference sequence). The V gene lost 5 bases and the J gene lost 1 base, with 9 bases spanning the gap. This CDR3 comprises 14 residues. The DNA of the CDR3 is TGTGCCAGCAGCCACGGGCAAAGCAATCAGCCCCAGCATTTT. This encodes CASSHGQSNQPQHF.

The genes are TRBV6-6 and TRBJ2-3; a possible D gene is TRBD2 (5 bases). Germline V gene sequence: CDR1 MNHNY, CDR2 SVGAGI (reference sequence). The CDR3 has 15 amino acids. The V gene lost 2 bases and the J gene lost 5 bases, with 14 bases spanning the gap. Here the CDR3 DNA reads TGTGCCAGCAGTTACCCCTCCCTCCGGGAAGATACGCAGTATTTT. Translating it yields CASSYPSLREDTQYF.

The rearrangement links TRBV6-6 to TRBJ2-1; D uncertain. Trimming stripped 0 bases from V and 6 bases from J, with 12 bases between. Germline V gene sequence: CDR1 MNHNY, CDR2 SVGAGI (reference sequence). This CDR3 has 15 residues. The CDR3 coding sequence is TGTGCCAGCAGTTACTCGAGTAGTCTAACCAATGAGCAGTTCTTC. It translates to CASSYSSSLTNEQFF.

CDR3 nucleotide sequence: TGCGCCAGCAGCTCATGGACAACAGGGCAAGAGACCCAGTACTTC. This codes for CASSSWTTGQETQYF. The chain uses TRBV5-1 and TRBJ2-5, with a weak D call TRBD1 (6 bases). The germline V gene encodes CDR1 SGHRS and CDR2 YFSETQ. V was cut by 3 bases and J by 2 bases, with 14 bases left in between. This CDR3 has 15 amino acids.

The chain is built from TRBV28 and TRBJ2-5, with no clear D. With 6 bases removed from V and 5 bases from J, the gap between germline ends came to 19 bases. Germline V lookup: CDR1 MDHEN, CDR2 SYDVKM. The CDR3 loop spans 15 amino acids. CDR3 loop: CASRPSSTRSETQYF. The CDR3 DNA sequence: TGTGCCAGCAGGCCCTCTTCGACGAGATCGGAGACCCAGTACTTC. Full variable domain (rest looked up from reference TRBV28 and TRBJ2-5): DVKVTQSSRYLVKRTGEKVFLECVQDMDHENMFWYRQDPGLGLRLIYFSYDVKMKEKGDIPEGYSVSREKKERFSLILESASTNQTSMYLCASRPSSTRSETQYFGPGTRLLVL.

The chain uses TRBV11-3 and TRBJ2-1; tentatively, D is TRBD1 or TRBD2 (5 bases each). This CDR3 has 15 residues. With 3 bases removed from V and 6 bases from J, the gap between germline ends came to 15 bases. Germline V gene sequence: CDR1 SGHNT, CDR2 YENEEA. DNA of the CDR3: TGTGCCAGCAGCTTTGAGGGGCTGGGCGGCAATGAGCAGTTCTTC. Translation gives CASSFEGLGGNEQFF.

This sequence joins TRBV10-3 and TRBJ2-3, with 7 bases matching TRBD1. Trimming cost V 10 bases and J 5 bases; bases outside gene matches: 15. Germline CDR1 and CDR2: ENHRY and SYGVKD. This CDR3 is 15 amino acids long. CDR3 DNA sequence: TGTGCCACAGCAGGGGGACAGAGTCCGCGAGATACGCAGTATTTT. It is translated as CATAGGQSPRDTQYF.

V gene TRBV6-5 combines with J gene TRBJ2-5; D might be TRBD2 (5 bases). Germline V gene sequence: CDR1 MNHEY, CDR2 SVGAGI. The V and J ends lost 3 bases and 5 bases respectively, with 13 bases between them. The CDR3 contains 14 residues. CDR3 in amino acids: CASSYDGLPETQYF. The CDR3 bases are TGTGCCAGCAGTTATGATGGACTCCCGGAGACCCAGTACTTC.